This entry lists 15 T cell receptor beta chains sequenced from one sample in a study of cytomegalovirus exposure and HLA in healthy donors. A multiplex PCR was run with 60 Vbeta primers and 13 Jbeta primers. The data were produced by immunoSEQ multiplex PCR, yet TCRdb's version contains in-frame clones alone and is incomplete. The sample has some 130,000 clones, 60% to 80% seen once. Source material: PBMCs. All receptors derive from a man between 50 and 59 years old in good health and CMV-seropositive.

This clone occurred once. This chain joins TRBV18 and TRBJ1-5; a weak D match, TRBD1 (5 bases). Between the trimmed V and J ends, which lost 4 bases and 6 bases, there was a span of 10 bases. This CDR3 is built from 13 residues. Germline CDR1 KGHSH, CDR2 LQKENI. In DNA form, the CDR3 reads TGTGCCAGCTCACGGGGCGGGGGTCAGCCCCAGCATTTT. Protein product: CASSRGGGQPQHF.

V gene TRBV10-1 combines with J gene TRBJ2-7; the match to TRBD2 covers 7 bases. Germline assignment: CDR1 WNHNN and CDR2 SYGVQD (reference sequence). This CDR3 is 14 amino acids long. Trimming at V came to 6 bases and at J to 1 base, leaving 6 bases not matched to a gene. CDR3 sequence (DNA): TGCGCCAGCAGCCCTCCGGGGGGATCCTACGAGCAGTACTTC. It codes for CASSPPGGSYEQYF.

This clone has a single count. This chain joins TRBV6-6 and TRBJ1-1; 7 bases align to TRBD1. The CDR3 extends over 14 amino acids. Losses at the gene ends were 5 bases for V and 5 bases for J; bases not matched to a gene: 8. Germline assignment: CDR1 MNHNY and CDR2 SVGAGI (reference sequence). In nucleotides, the CDR3 is TGTGCCAGCAGTAAGACAGGGCAGGGAACTGAAGCTTTCTTT. Protein product: CASSKTGQGTEAFF.

This clone was recorded once. The same CDR3 also results from other DNA sequences found in this sample. The chain has TRBV14 and TRBJ2-5; TRBD2 matches 7 bases. After removal of 3 bases from V and 4 bases from J, the junction contained 14 bases not matched to a gene. The CDR3 extends over 17 amino acids. Germline lookup yields CDR1 SGHDN and CDR2 FVKESK. CDR3 amino acids: CASSHGWLAAKRETQYF. In DNA, the CDR3 is TGTGCCAGCAGCCACGGCTGGCTAGCGGCGAAAAGAGAGACCCAGTACTTC.

The chain couples TRBV5-5 to TRBJ1-5; D is undetermined. Germline lookup yields CDR1 SGHKS and CDR2 YYEKEE (reference sequence). The V end lost 2 bases, the J end lost 3 bases, and 6 bases lay between the germline ends. The CDR3 length is 13 residues. DNA of the CDR3: TGTGCCAGCAGCTTAGACAACAATCAGCCCCAGCATTTT. Protein sequence: CASSLDNNQPQHF.

The V and J genes are TRBV6-1 and TRBJ1-5, with a tentative D call TRBD1 (6 bases). The ends were cut back, 6 bases at V and 5 bases at J, with 8 bases in the middle. The CDR3 runs 12 residues. CDR1 and CDR2 (germline): MNHNS, SASEGT. The CDR3 DNA sequence: TGTGCCAGCAGACAGGGCGATCAGCCCCAGCATTTT. This translates into CASRQGDQPQHF.

This clone occurred a few times. CDR3 region: CASSLTGGTEAFF. In DNA form, the CDR3 reads TGCGCCAGCAGCCTCACAGGGGGCACTGAAGCTTTCTTT. The J gene is TRBJ1-1, the V gene TRBV5-1; 8 nucleotides line up with TRBD1. The J segment lost 4 bases and the V segment lost 4 bases, leaving 3 bases of the junction unmatched. The germline CDR1 and CDR2 sequences are SGHRS and YFSETQ. The CDR3 contains 13 residues.

The rearrangement joins TRBV10-3 to TRBJ2-3, with TRBD2 matching over 12 bases. The CDR3 covers 15 residues. V lost 6 bases to trimming and J lost 4 bases; unmatched junction nucleotides: 5. Germline-derived CDR1 and CDR2 are ENHRY and SYGVKD. CDR3 loop: CAIRRLAGDSDTQYF. DNA for the CDR3: TGTGCCATCAGACGACTAGCGGGAGACTCAGATACGCAGTATTTT.

J is TRBJ1-1 and V is TRBV7-9; D ambiguous. CDR3 length: 14 amino acids. Trimming removed 4 bases from V and 2 bases from J, with 11 bases in between. Germline lookup yields CDR1 SEHNR and CDR2 FQNEAQ (reference sequence). Here the CDR3 reads CASSSPGVNTEAFF. The CDR3 DNA follows: TGTGCCAGCAGCTCCCCCGGGGTCAACACTGAAGCTTTCTTT.

The chain links TRBV7-2 to TRBJ1-2; possibly TRBD1 for D (6 bases). V dropped 8 bases and J dropped 1 base, with 14 bases sitting between them. The germline V gene encodes CDR1 SGHTA and CDR2 FQGNSA. The CDR3 is made up of 14 amino acids. CDR3 in amino acids: CASWGRGLNYGYTF. The CDR3 DNA sequence: TGTGCCAGCTGGGGGCGCGGCCTTAACTATGGCTACACCTTC.

The gene calls are TRBV19 and TRBJ2-3; D may be TRBD2 (5 bases). This CDR3 has 13 residues. Germline-derived CDR1 and CDR2 are LNHDA and SQIVND (reference sequence). Deletions cut 7 bases from V and 0 bases from J, with 8 bases between. The CDR3 spells CASKRESTDTQYF. CDR3 DNA sequence: TGTGCCAGTAAAAGGGAGAGCACAGATACGCAGTATTTT.

The genes are TRBV7-2 and TRBJ2-3; possibly TRBD2 for D (5 bases). With 5 bases removed from V and 2 bases from J, the gap between germline ends came to 20 bases. From germline, CDR1 is SGHTA and CDR2 FQGNSA. CDR3 size: 17 residues. Written as DNA, the CDR3 is TGTGCCAGCAGCCGTGCCGGAGGAGCGGTCTACACAGATACGCAGTATTTT. Translation: CASSRAGGAVYTDTQYF.

The CDR3 nucleotides are TGTGCCAGCCTACCGGACATGGTGAACACTGAAGCTTTCTTT. Amino acids: CASLPDMVNTEAFF. The chain links TRBV2 to TRBJ1-1, with TRBD1 as a possible D gene (5 bases). Germline V lookup: CDR1 SNHLY, CDR2 FYNNEI. This CDR3 is 14 amino acids long. The ends were cut back, 8 bases at V and 0 bases at J, with 13 bases in the middle.

The rearrangement links TRBV7-8 to TRBJ1-5; TRBD1 might be the D (6 bases). The CDR3 spans 18 residues. Germline V gene sequence: CDR1 SGHVS, CDR2 FQNEAQ. Trimming left V 5 bases short and J 2 bases short, with 22 bases between. CDR3 sequence reads: CASSPRGSGRSGNQPQHF. CDR3 DNA sequence: TGTGCCAGCAGCCCCAGGGGTTCGGGACGGTCTGGCAATCAGCCCCAGCATTTT.

The sample holds one count of this clone. The chain is built from TRBV7-9 and TRBJ2-5; 7 positions agree with TRBD1. Germline loops: CDR1 SEHNR, CDR2 FQNEAQ (reference sequence). This CDR3 spans 14 amino acids. V trimming: 0 bases; J trimming: 4 bases; junction bases outside the gene matches: 2. CDR3 DNA sequence: TGTGCCAGCAGCTTAGCAGGGGGCCGAGAGACCCAGTACTTC. Translation: CASSLAGGRETQYF. Looking up the rest from reference TRBV7-9 and TRBJ2-5 gives the full variable domain: DTGVSQNPRHKITKRGQNVTFRCDPISEHNRLYWYRQTLGQGPEFLTYFQNEAQLEKSRLLSDRFSAERPKGSFSTLEIQRTEQGDSAMYLCASSLAGGRETQYFGPGTRLLVL.